These 18 T cell receptor beta chains originate from one sample sequenced in a study of vaccination and CD4 T cells after COVID-19. MiXCR, applied by TCRdb to the PCR reads, yields one record per CDR3 protein. The sample has 25,000 or so distinct CDR3 sequences; under 60% are singletons. Sequenced material: CD4+ T cells from blood, taken before SARS-CoV-2 vaccination. Receptor source: a human donor who had recovered from COVID-19.

This clonotype came up a few times. The chain has TRBV20-1 and TRBJ1-2; D call uncertain. The length of the CDR3 is 15 residues. CDR1 and CDR2 from the germline V gene are DFQATT and SNEGSKA (reference sequence). The germline V and J ends were trimmed by 5 bases and 0 bases, with 16 bases remaining between them. The CDR3 DNA sequence: TGCAGTGCTGGAGGCCGGGTTGATTCTAACTATGGCTACACCTTC. This encodes CSAGGRVDSNYGYTF.

This chain links TRBV11-1 with TRBJ2-7; 10 bases align to TRBD2. The CDR3 extends over 15 amino acids. V trimming: 1 base; J trimming: 2 bases; junction bases outside the gene matches: 2. The germline V gene has CDR1 SGHAT and CDR2 FQDESV (reference sequence). CDR3: CASSLVAGGAYEQYF. CDR3 coding DNA: TGTGCCAGCAGCTTAGTAGCGGGAGGAGCCTACGAGCAGTACTTC. The full variable domain, completed using reference TRBV11-1 and TRBJ2-7, is EAEVAQSPRYKITEKSQAVAFWCDPISGHATLYWYRQILGQGPELLVQFQDESVVDDSQLPKDRFSAERLKGVDSTLKIQPAELGDSAMYLCASSLVAGGAYEQYFGPGTRLTVT.

The chain has TRBV20-1 and TRBJ2-3; no clear D gene. CDR1 DFQATT and CDR2 SNEGSKA come from the germline V gene (reference sequence). V was cut by 6 bases and J by 0 bases, with 4 bases left in between. There are 11 residues in the CDR3. CDR3 nucleotides: TGCAGTGCGTATAGCACAGATACGCAGTATTTT. Protein product: CSAYSTDTQYF.

This clonotype ranks as medium-sized. This chain links TRBV15 with TRBJ2-7; 8 nucleotides align to TRBD2. Trimming cost V 0 bases and J 5 bases; bases outside gene matches: 6. The CDR3 runs to 15 residues. Germline-derived CDR1 and CDR2 are LNHNV and YYDKDF (reference sequence). The DNA of the CDR3 is TGTGCCACCAGCAGAGATCGGGAGGGGCCGGACGAGCAGTACTTC. This translates into CATSRDREGPDEQYF. The variable domain in full, with the rest retrieved from reference TRBV15 and TRBJ2-7, is DAMVIQNPRYQVTQFGKPVTLSCSQTLNHNVMYWYQQKSSQAPKLLFHYYDKDFNNEADTPDNFQSRRPNTSFCFLDIRSPGLGDTAMYLCATSRDREGPDEQYFGPGTRLTVT.

This clonotype has only a few counts. The chain has TRBV20-1 and TRBJ1-6; the match to TRBD1 covers 8 bases. V lost 0 bases, J lost 9 bases, and 7 bases stayed unmatched. This CDR3 is 15 amino acids long. In germline, CDR1 is DFQATT, CDR2 SNEGSKA (reference sequence). The CDR3 spells CSARDPRQGASPLHF. The CDR3 coding sequence is TGCAGTGCTAGAGACCCTAGGCAGGGGGCTTCACCCCTCCACTTT.

This clonotype has a single count. This chain links TRBV7-9 with TRBJ2-7; D possibly uses TRBD1 or TRBD2 (5 bases each). The ends were cut back, 2 bases at V and 5 bases at J, with 10 bases in the middle. In germline, CDR1 is SEHNR, CDR2 FQNEAQ (reference sequence). The CDR3 sequence is 13 residues long. The CDR3 DNA reads as TGTGCCAGCAGCTTAACTTTGGGGGACGAGCAGTACTTC. It codes for CASSLTLGDEQYF. Complete variable domain (other parts from reference TRBV7-9 and TRBJ2-7): DTGVSQNPRHKITKRGQNVTFRCDPISEHNRLYWYRQTLGQGPEFLTYFQNEAQLEKSRLLSDRFSAERPKGSFSTLEIQRTEQGDSAMYLCASSLTLGDEQYFGPGTRLTVT.

This clonotype showed up just a few times. The V and J genes are TRBV7-8 and TRBJ2-7; D unclear. The V and J ends lost 1 base and 4 bases respectively, with 11 bases between them. The V gene's germline CDR1 is SGHVS and CDR2 FQNEAQ. CDR3 length: 14 amino acids. CDR3 DNA: TGTGCCAGCAGCTTAGTCCGGGTATCGTACGAGCAGTACTTC. This sequence encodes CASSLVRVSYEQYF.

This clonotype was observed once. The chain carries TRBV20-1 and TRBJ2-7, with 8 nucleotides matching TRBD2. Germline V CDR1 and CDR2: DFQATT, SNEGSKA (reference sequence). This CDR3 has 15 amino acids. V shed 3 bases and J 1 base; nucleotides not matched to a gene: 8. CDR3 bases: TGCAGTGCTAGCTCGACTAGCGTCTATTCCTACGAGCAGTACTTC. It translates to CSASSTSVYSYEQYF.

This chain joins TRBV7-8 and TRBJ2-2; perhaps TRBD1 as D (5 bases). CDR1 SGHVS and CDR2 FQNEAQ come from the germline V gene. Deletions cut 5 bases from V and 4 bases from J, with 14 bases between. The CDR3 loop spans 15 amino acids. CDR3: CASSLTEVRTGELFF. The CDR3 DNA is TGTGCCAGCAGCCTGACAGAAGTTCGCACCGGGGAGCTGTTTTTT.

This clonotype appeared a few times. The chain combines TRBV20-1 with TRBJ2-5; D unclear. With 0 bases removed from V and 9 bases from J, the gap between germline ends came to 14 bases. The CDR3 is 13 residues long. Germline V gives CDR1 DFQATT, CDR2 SNEGSKA (reference sequence). The CDR3 DNA reads TGCAGTGCTAGAGATCTGGTTGCCTGGGCCCAGTACTTC. Amino acid sequence: CSARDLVAWAQYF.

The chain uses TRBV18 and TRBJ1-2; a weak D match, TRBD1 (6 bases). The CDR3 contains 20 residues. Germline loops: CDR1 KGHSH, CDR2 LQKENI. The V end lost 3 bases, the J end lost 2 bases, and 28 bases lay between the germline ends. CDR3 sequence: CASSPGVRDNHPRGNYGYTF. CDR3 in DNA: TGTGCCAGCTCACCGGGGGTCCGGGACAACCACCCCCGGGGCAACTATGGCTACACCTTC.

The chain carries TRBV12-3 or TRBV12-4 and TRBJ2-5; no clear D. The germline V and J ends were trimmed by 10 bases and 1 base, with 7 bases remaining between them. The CDR3 covers 11 residues. CDR3 residues: CANSPQETQYF. The CDR3 nucleotides are TGTGCCAACAGCCCCCAAGAGACCCAGTACTTC.

This chain joins TRBV6-1 and TRBJ2-3; 7 nucleotides agree with TRBD1. CDR3 length equals 14 residues. Germline CDR1 reads MNHNS; CDR2 reads SASEGT. Losses at the gene ends were 4 bases for V and 4 bases for J; bases not matched to a gene: 5. CDR3 sequence (DNA): TGTGCCAGCAGTGGCATTACAGGGGCAGATACGCAGTATTTT. Its translation: CASSGITGADTQYF.

The chain is built from TRBV5-1 and TRBJ1-1; possibly TRBD1 for D (6 bases). The CDR3 spans 16 residues. CDR1 and CDR2 from the germline V gene are SGHRS and YFSETQ. The ends were cut back, 4 bases at V and 0 bases at J, with 16 bases in the middle. CDR3 nucleotides: TGCGCCAGCAGCCCGGCACAGGGAGCAATGAACACTGAAGCTTTCTTT. Its protein is CASSPAQGAMNTEAFF.

The V gene is TRBV5-3, the J gene TRBJ1-5; 10 bases agree with TRBD1. TRBV5-3 is reported as an ORF; its role is uncertain. Losses at the gene ends were 4 bases for V and 0 bases for J; bases not matched to a gene: 13. The CDR3 is made up of 19 amino acids. The CDR3 sequence: CARSKGQGPAPCSNQPQHF. In DNA, the CDR3 is TGTGCCAGAAGCAAGGGACAGGGGCCGGCGCCCTGTAGCAATCAGCCCCAGCATTTT.

The CDR3 nucleotides are TGTGCCAGCAGCTTAGGGGGGGCGTTTGAGCAGTACTTC. Its translation is CASSLGGAFEQYF. The genes are TRBV7-3 and TRBJ2-7, with a tentative D call TRBD2 (7 bases). Germline CDR1 and CDR2: SGHTA and FQGTGA. Trimming removed 2 bases from V and 7 bases from J, with 12 bases in between. This CDR3 comprises 13 residues.

This clonotype was counted only a few times. The genes are TRBV15 and TRBJ1-5; D not certain. CDR3 length: 12 residues. Between the trimmed V and J ends, which lost 1 base and 12 bases, there was a span of 10 bases. Germline loops: CDR1 LNHNV, CDR2 YYDKDF (reference sequence). CDR3 sequence: CATSRVAGLQHF. CDR3 DNA sequence: TGTGCCACCAGCAGAGTAGCCGGTCTCCAGCATTTT.

The V call is TRBV10-3, the J call TRBJ2-7; the D is unclear. This CDR3 contains 15 residues. The V gene lost 2 bases and the J gene lost 0 bases, with 11 bases spanning the gap. Germline assignment: CDR1 ENHRY and CDR2 SYGVKD. The CDR3 region has the DNA TGTGCCATCAGTGAGAACAGTCGGAGCTCCTACGAGCAGTACTTC. It is translated as CAISENSRSSYEQYF.